This T cell receptor (beta chain) was sequenced during a study of blood T cells in healthy people across ages. This clonotype was observed a handful of times. Every donor provided 7.5 to 10 milliliters of peripheral blood. A second about 6 to 12 cycle PCR used barcoded and J-beta primers. TCRdb reprocessed the 5' RACE reads via MiXCR and lists one record per CDR3 protein. The top ten clones hold roughly 13% of a sample with 800,000 to 950,000 distinct CDR3 sequences, 30% to 45% of them seen once. The germline CDR1 and CDR2 sequences are MGHRA and YSYEKL. The CDR3 covers 20 residues. V shed 2 bases and J 7 bases; nucleotides not matched to a gene: 21.

The TCR originated in a young man in good health. This chain joins TRBV4-1 and TRBJ2-1; 9 nucleotides line up with TRBD1. The sequenced sample consisted of blood. This CDR3 is CASSQMRGTGRISPGNEQFF. The CDR3 nucleotides read TGCGCCAGCAGCCAAATGAGGGGGACAGGGAGAATCTCTCCTGGGAATGAGCAGTTCTTC.